This is a list of T cell receptor beta chains from one sample in a study of T-cell memory formation after mild COVID-19. One entry per CDR3 protein, called by TCRdb with MiXCR from the 5' RACE reads. The sample includes about 190,000 distinct CDR3 sequences, under 12% seen only once; the top ten take under 3.5%. Sample: PBMCs or a T cell subset sorted from them (not recorded which). These receptor sequences come from a young man who had mild COVID-19 (a few samples of this study predate the infection). Cell type and time point are not known. Both conserved end residues are part of each CDR3. Fields, in order: V gene, clone size, D gene, J gene, CDR3 protein, CDR3 DNA. D genes are given only for firm matches. A row's size may be missing; if present it is once, few, many or a size class.

>TRBV7-8|NA|NA|TRBJ1-1
CASSLYQWSTEAFF
TGTGCCAGCAGCTTATATCAGTGGAGCACTGAAGCTTTCTTT
>TRBV20-1|NA|NA|TRBJ2-3
CSARVGGGSSTDTQYF
TGCAGTGCTAGAGTAGGTGGCGGTTCTAGCACAGATACGCAGTATTTT
>TRBV24-1|NA|TRBD2|TRBJ2-1
CATSDSGIAGGSNNEQFF
TGTGCCACCAGTGATTCGGGAATAGCGGGGGGATCGAACAATGAGCAGTTCTTC
>TRBV10-3|many|NA|TRBJ2-1
CAISESIVEGYNEQFF
TGTGCCATCAGTGAGTCGATAGTAGAAGGCTACAATGAGCAGTTCTTC
>TRBV15|NA|NA|TRBJ2-1
CATSILTDNEQFF
TGTGCCACCAGCATTTTGACAGACAATGAGCAGTTCTTC
>TRBV12-3/TRBV12-4|NA|TRBD2|TRBJ2-3
CASSRPGLAGGRDTQYF
TGTGCCAGCAGTAGGCCGGGACTAGCGGGGGGGCGGGATACGCAGTATTTT
>TRBV6-5|NA|NA|TRBJ1-5
CASSSPGGRNQPQHF
TGTGCCAGCAGTTCCCCAGGTGGGCGGAATCAGCCCCAGCATTTT
>TRBV18|few|TRBD1|TRBJ1-1
CASSLGQINTEAFF
TGTGCCAGCTCACTGGGACAGATAAACACTGAAGCTTTCTTT
>TRBV20-1|many|NA|TRBJ1-1
CSARVGGGVSTEAFF
TGCAGTGCTAGAGTAGGTGGGGGGGTGAGCACTGAAGCTTTCTTT
>TRBV18|NA|TRBD1|TRBJ2-7
CASSLQGPGQGPYEQYF
TGTGCCAGCTCACTTCAGGGTCCGGGACAGGGCCCCTACGAGCAGTACTTC
>TRBV5-1|few|TRBD1|TRBJ1-1
CASSITGTENTEAFF
TGCGCCAGCAGCATCACCGGGACAGAGAACACTGAAGCTTTCTTT
>TRBV7-2|few|TRBD1|TRBJ1-4
CASSATGTNEKLFF
TGTGCCAGCAGCGCGACAGGGACTAATGAAAAACTGTTTTTT
>TRBV20-1|NA|NA|TRBJ2-7
CSARLRAHSYEQYF
TGCAGTGCTAGACTTCGGGCCCACTCCTACGAGCAGTACTTC
>TRBV12-3/TRBV12-4|NA|NA|TRBJ1-5
CASSLALGQPQHF
TGTGCCAGCAGTTTAGCGCTGGGCCAGCCCCAGCATTTT
>TRBV5-1|many|NA|TRBJ2-6
CASATALSGANVLTF
TGCGCCAGCGCTACGGCCCTCTCTGGGGCCAACGTCCTGACTTTC
>TRBV2|NA|NA|TRBJ1-5
CASSEGGRGINQPQHF
TGTGCCAGCAGTGAAGGGGGTAGGGGAATAAATCAGCCCCAGCATTTT
>TRBV7-2|NA|NA|TRBJ1-1
CASSLEAGAYEAFF
TGTGCCAGCAGCTTAGAGGCGGGGGCGTATGAAGCTTTCTTT
>TRBV7-2|NA|NA|TRBJ2-7
CASSTQTVSSYEQYF
TGTGCCAGCAGCACTCAGACCGTTAGCTCCTACGAGCAGTACTTC
>TRBV12-3/TRBV12-4|many|NA|TRBJ1-5
CASRSGVSSNQPQHF
TGTGCCAGCAGGTCAGGGGTTTCGAGCAATCAGCCCCAGCATTTT
>TRBV7-2|many|TRBD2|TRBJ2-1
CASSQLAGAYNEQFF
TGTGCCAGCAGCCAGCTAGCGGGGGCCTACAATGAGCAGTTCTTC
>TRBV6-2/TRBV6-3|NA|NA|TRBJ1-1
CASSEGWRAVTEAFF
TGTGCCAGCAGTGAGGGATGGAGGGCGGTCACTGAAGCTTTCTTT
>TRBV7-3|many|TRBD1|TRBJ2-2
CASTPGTGVAGELFF
TGTGCCAGCACCCCAGGGACAGGGGTGGCCGGGGAGCTGTTTTTT
>TRBV11-2|NA|NA|TRBJ2-6
CASSLDRGSGANVLTF
TGTGCCAGCAGCTTAGATCGGGGGTCTGGGGCCAACGTCCTGACTTTC
>TRBV12-3/TRBV12-4|NA|TRBD1|TRBJ1-6
CASSQTGGNSTLHF
TGTGCCAGCAGTCAGACAGGGGGAAACTCAACCCTCCACTTT
>TRBV12-3/TRBV12-4|NA|TRBD2|TRBJ2-1
CASRGLAGPNEQFF
TGTGCCAGCCGCGGACTAGCGGGGCCGAATGAGCAGTTCTTC
>TRBV7-3|few|NA|TRBJ2-7
CASSLLASGEQYF
TGTGCCAGCAGCTTACTAGCGTCAGGGGAGCAGTACTTC
>TRBV5-1|few|TRBD1|TRBJ2-5
CASSRGGNQETQYF
TGCGCCAGCAGCCGAGGGGGCAACCAAGAGACCCAGTACTTC
>TRBV7-6|few|NA|TRBJ2-3
CASSLDRSDTQYF
TGTGCCAGCAGCTTAGACAGATCGGATACGCAGTATTTT
>TRBV29-1|many|TRBD2|TRBJ2-5
CSVSAGSETQYF
TGCAGCGTCTCAGCGGGGAGCGAGACCCAGTACTTC
>TRBV6-2/TRBV6-3|NA|NA|TRBJ2-6
CASGVPLSGDNVLTF
TGTGCCAGCGGTGTCCCCCTCTCTGGGGACAACGTCCTGACTTTC
>TRBV19|few|TRBD1|TRBJ1-5
CASSEQGSANQPQHF
TGTGCCAGTAGTGAACAGGGGAGCGCCAATCAGCCCCAGCATTTT
>TRBV12-3/TRBV12-4|NA|TRBD2|TRBJ2-1
CASSLASGGVSDEQFF
TGTGCCAGCAGTTTGGCTAGCGGGGGGGTTAGCGATGAGCAGTTCTTC
>TRBV12-3/TRBV12-4|many|TRBD1|TRBJ2-6
CASSHRGSGANVLTF
TGTGCCAGCAGTCACAGGGGTTCTGGGGCCAACGTCCTGACTTTC
>TRBV4-1|many|NA|TRBJ1-1
CASSHNIMNTEAFF
TGCGCCAGCAGCCACAACATCATGAACACTGAAGCTTTCTTT
>TRBV19|few|NA|TRBJ1-2
CASSIWADYGYTF
TGTGCCAGTAGTATTTGGGCCGACTATGGCTACACCTTC
>TRBV12-3/TRBV12-4|many|TRBD2|TRBJ2-3
CASNSRLAGVTDTQYF
TGTGCCAGCAATTCCAGACTAGCGGGGGTCACAGATACGCAGTATTTT
>TRBV11-2|NA|NA|TRBJ2-1
CASSSPRREQFF
TGTGCCAGCAGCTCCCCGCGACGAGAGCAGTTCTTC
>TRBV2|NA|NA|TRBJ2-6
CASRSRDPYSGANVLTF
TGTGCCAGCAGGTCCCGGGACCCCTACTCTGGGGCCAACGTCCTGACTTTC
>TRBV5-1|many|NA|TRBJ2-5
CASSLARVETQYF
TGCGCCAGCAGCTTGGCCAGAGTTGAGACCCAGTACTTC
>TRBV6-6|NA|TRBD1|TRBJ1-1
CASRDQGATEAFF
TGTGCCAGCAGGGATCAGGGGGCGACTGAAGCTTTCTTT
>TRBV15|NA|NA|TRBJ2-5
CATSVAVEETQYF
TGTGCCACCTCGGTAGCGGTGGAGGAGACCCAGTACTTC
>TRBV20-1|NA|NA|TRBJ1-5
CSAQPTAWVSNQPQHF
TGCAGTGCTCAACCGACAGCTTGGGTTAGCAATCAGCCCCAGCATTTT
>TRBV6-5|many|TRBD2|TRBJ2-1
CASSYKSPGGYNEQFF
TGTGCCAGCAGTTACAAAAGCCCGGGAGGGTACAATGAGCAGTTCTTC
>TRBV25-1|few|NA|TRBJ2-7
CASSEYTQGLEQYF
TGTGCCAGCAGTGAATATACACAGGGACTCGAGCAGTACTTC
>TRBV4-3|NA|NA|TRBJ2-3
CASSQEQGNTQYF
TGCGCCAGCAGCCAAGAACAGGGCAATACGCAGTATTTT
>TRBV20-1|NA|NA|TRBJ2-2
CSARDRRGNTGELFF
TGCAGTGCTAGAGATCGGAGGGGGAACACCGGGGAGCTGTTTTTT
>TRBV6-5|NA|TRBD1|TRBJ1-4
CASSLTGGGVTNEKLFF
TGTGCCAGCAGCTTGACAGGGGGAGGAGTAACTAATGAAAAACTGTTTTTT
>TRBV7-2|few|TRBD2|TRBJ2-1
CASSPKRESNEQFF
TGTGCCAGCAGCCCTAAGCGGGAGAGTAATGAGCAGTTCTTC
>TRBV6-5|NA|NA|TRBJ2-5
CASSPQLGGETQYF
TGTGCCAGCAGCCCCCAGTTGGGGGGAGAGACCCAGTACTTC
>TRBV19|many|NA|TRBJ1-3
CASSRRDSLGNTIYF
TGTGCCAGTAGTCGCCGGGACTCACTTGGAAACACCATATATTTT
>TRBV29-1|few|NA|TRBJ1-6
CSVATSSYSPLHF
TGCAGCGTAGCCACCTCCTCATATTCACCCCTCCACTTT
>TRBV18|few|NA|TRBJ1-5
CASSPRTGNQPQHF
TGTGCCAGCTCACCCCGGACGGGCAATCAGCCCCAGCATTTT
>TRBV5-1|many|NA|TRBJ1-3
CASSLRVGSAGGNTIYF
TGCGCCAGCAGCTTGAGGGTCGGTTCGGCGGGAGGAAACACCATATATTTT